This T cell receptor beta chain comes out of a study of blood T cell repertoires in COVID-19. Study overall: Whether acute or convalescent, the COVID-19 samples came from the United States, Italy and Spain. Nucleic acid was either cDNA or gDNA, and it came from T cells, B-cell-depleted T cells, or PBMCs.

This CDR3 comprises 15 residues. Trimming cost V 0 bases and J 1 base; bases outside gene matches: 3. CDR1 SGHKS and CDR2 YYEKEE come from the germline V gene (reference sequence). As handled by the study authors: Reference gene primer amplification in the assay estimated nucleated cell counts. Sequenced by immunoSEQ multiplex PCR; TCRdb stores in-frame clones only, minus some. V, J and clone size were drawn from that table, and D and trimming were deduced from the DNA. The sample records under 45,000 clones, 80% to 90% being singletons. The TCR originated in a woman aged 35 to 49 with acute or convalescent COVID-19. The V call is TRBV5-5, the J call TRBJ1-1, with TRBD1 identical over 7 bases. The sequencing sample was made of peripheral blood. The CDR3 nucleotides are TGTGCCAGCAGCTTGGGGGACAGCGCGAACACTGAAGCTTTCTTT. Translating it yields CASSLGDSANTEAFF.